This T cell receptor (beta chain) originates from a study of T cells in Graves' hyperthyroidism and ophthalmopathy. General study points: Most thyroid clonotypes expanded above 0.001 appeared in blood too.

Pregnant or lactating patients were excluded, as were those with uncontrolled infection or other autoimmune disease. Over 9 ml of fresh peripheral blood supplied the PBMCs. This clonotype was recorded at least ten times. No antigen is known for it. RNA transcripts yielded amplified TCR beta CDR3 regions. The TCR CDR3 first-round RT-PCR relied on the HTBI primer set. Via MiXCR, TCRdb re-called the multiplex PCR reads, giving one row per CDR3 protein. Of a few hundred thousand distinct CDR3 sequences in the sample, approximately 19% were seen once. The receptor comes from a woman aged 18-29 years with Graves' hyperthyroidism. The sample taken for sequencing was blood.

This CDR3 reads CASSESGHNTGELFF. CDR3 nucleotides: TGTGCCAGCAGTGAATCGGGACACAACACCGGGGAGCTGTTTTTT. The V gene is TRBV2, the J gene TRBJ2-2; perhaps TRBD1 as D (6 bases). The germline V and J ends were trimmed by 2 bases and 2 bases, with 9 bases remaining between them. This CDR3 comprises 15 residues. Germline V lookup: CDR1 SNHLY, CDR2 FYNNEI.